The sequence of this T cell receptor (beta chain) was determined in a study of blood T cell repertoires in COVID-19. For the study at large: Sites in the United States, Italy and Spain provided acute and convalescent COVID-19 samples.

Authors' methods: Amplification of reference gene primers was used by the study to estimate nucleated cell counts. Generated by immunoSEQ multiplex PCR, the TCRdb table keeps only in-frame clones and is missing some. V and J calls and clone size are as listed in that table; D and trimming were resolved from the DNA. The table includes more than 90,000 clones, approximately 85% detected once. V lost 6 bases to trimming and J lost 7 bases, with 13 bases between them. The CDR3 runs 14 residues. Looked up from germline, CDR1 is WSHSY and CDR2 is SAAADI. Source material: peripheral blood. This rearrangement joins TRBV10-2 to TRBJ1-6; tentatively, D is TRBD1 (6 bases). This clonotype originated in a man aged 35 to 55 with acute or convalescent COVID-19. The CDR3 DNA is TGCGCCAGCAGCGCAACAGGGAAAAATTCACCCCTCCACTTT. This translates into CASSATGKNSPLHF.